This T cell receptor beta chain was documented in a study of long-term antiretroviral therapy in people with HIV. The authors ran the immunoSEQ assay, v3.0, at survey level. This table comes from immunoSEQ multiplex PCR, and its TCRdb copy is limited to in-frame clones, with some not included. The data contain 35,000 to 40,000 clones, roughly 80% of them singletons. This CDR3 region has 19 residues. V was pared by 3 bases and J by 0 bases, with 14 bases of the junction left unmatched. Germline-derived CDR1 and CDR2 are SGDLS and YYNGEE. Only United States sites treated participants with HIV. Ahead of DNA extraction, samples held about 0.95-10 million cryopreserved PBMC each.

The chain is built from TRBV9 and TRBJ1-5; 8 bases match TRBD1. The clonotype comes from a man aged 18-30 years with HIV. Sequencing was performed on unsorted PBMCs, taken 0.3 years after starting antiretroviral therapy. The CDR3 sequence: CASSAIQGGTFLSNQPQHF. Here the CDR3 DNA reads TGTGCCAGCAGCGCTATACAGGGGGGGACTTTTCTTAGCAATCAGCCCCAGCATTTT.